The 3 T cell receptor beta chains presented below share a single source sample, sequenced in a study of cytomegalovirus exposure and HLA in healthy donors. PCR employed 60 Vbeta and 13 Jbeta primers. Clones were sequenced by immunoSEQ multiplex PCR, and TCRdb holds only the in-frame ones, with some missing. This sample contains some 55,000 clones. The sequencing input was PBMCs. These receptors were taken from a woman in her forties in good health and CMV-seronegative.

The chain links TRBV2 to TRBJ2-2; D is ambiguous. Germline CDR1 reads SNHLY; CDR2 reads FYNNEI. V lost 7 bases and J 7 bases, leaving 13 bases between the germline ends. The CDR3 contains 13 residues. CDR3 sequence (DNA): TGTGCCAGCAATACAGCCTATTACGGGGAGCTGTTTTTT. It specifies CASNTAYYGELFF.

This chain links TRBV28 with TRBJ2-5, with D maybe TRBD1 (5 bases). The closer fit of TRBJ2-7 to the DNA end suggests the J call may be wrong. The CDR3 has 15 amino acids. Germline CDR1 MDHEN, CDR2 SYDVKM. CDR3 in DNA: TGTGCCAGCAGTGGGGCGGAGCGTTCCTCCTACGAGCAGTACTTC. Translating gives CASSGAERSSYEQYF.

V usage is TRBV4-3 and J usage is TRBJ1-6; perhaps TRBD1 as D (6 bases). Between the trimmed V and J ends, which lost 4 bases and 6 bases, there was a span of 10 bases. Germline CDR1 is LGHNA and CDR2 is YSLEER. There are 14 residues in the CDR3. CDR3 loop: CASSRDTGNSPLHF. The CDR3 nucleotides are TGCGCCAGCAGCCGGGACACGGGTAATTCACCCCTCCACTTT.